This paragraph reports one TCR beta chain. As yet, its antigen is unknown. The data stem from a study of shared clonotypes between healthy human individuals. General study findings and limits: In this cohort, only blood was sampled, and tissue repertoires likely differ. Represented genetic and exposure-history diversity was restricted by having few donors.

Measured with immunoSEQ multiplex PCR; TCRdb has only the in-frame clones, and not every one. The sample has some 480,000 clones, around 80% seen once; the top ten hold approximately 12%. Per the germline V gene, CDR1 is LGHNA and CDR2 is YSLEER. V lost 4 bases to trimming and J lost 5 bases; unmatched junction nucleotides: 5. This CDR3 region has 13 residues. J is TRBJ2-7 and V is TRBV4-3; 7 bases line up with TRBD1. This sequence originates from a woman in her 40s in good health. Some clones in this sample may be carry-over from other donors' samples. The sequenced sample was PBMCs. This CDR3 is CASSRVTGNEQYF. CDR3 DNA: TGCGCCAGCAGCCGGGTGACAGGGAACGAGCAGTACTTC.